The T cell receptor (beta chain) described here comes from a study of immune heterogeneity within non-small cell lung tumors. Template was bulk tumor genomic DNA, approximately 560 ng per sample. Biopsies, several per primary tumor and spaced far apart, were collected during surgery. Surgery that was curative in intent was performed on patients with untreated, newly diagnosed non-small cell lung cancer. Trimming took off 0 bases at V and 2 bases at J, with 10 bases between the two ends. The CDR3 runs to 15 residues. The germline CDR1 and CDR2 sequences are SGHTS and YDEGEE. Amplifying TCR beta CDR3 involved multiplex PCR carried out with 32 V and 13 J primers. Using its own MiXCR run on the multiplex PCR reads, TCRdb lists one record per CDR3 protein. In the table there are under 15,000 distinct CDR3 sequences, about a quarter of which are singletons. The sample holds many counts of this clonotype. Antigen unknown.

Study findings and constraints: High-frequency clones unique to single sites coexisted with identical dominant CDR3 beta clonotypes that recurred across tumor sites within a patient. Correlation analysis showed that local T-cell clonality was moderately but significantly associated with local tumor mutational burden (R 0.3 to 0.4).

The V gene is TRBV5-8, the J gene TRBJ2-3, with a tentative D call TRBD2 (6 bases). This receptor was taken from a man in his forties or fifties with non-small cell lung cancer. The specimen was lung tumor tissue. The CDR3 sequence: CASSLVLAPTDTQYF. In DNA, the CDR3 is TGTGCCAGCAGCTTGGTTCTAGCGCCCACAGATACGCAGTATTTT. The whole variable domain, filled in from reference TRBV5-8 and TRBJ2-3, reads EAGVTQSPTHLIKTRGQQATLRCSPISGHTSVYWYQQALGLGLQFLLWYDEGEERNRGNFPPRFSGRQFPNYSSELNVNALELEDSALYLCASSLVLAPTDTQYFGPGTRLTVL.